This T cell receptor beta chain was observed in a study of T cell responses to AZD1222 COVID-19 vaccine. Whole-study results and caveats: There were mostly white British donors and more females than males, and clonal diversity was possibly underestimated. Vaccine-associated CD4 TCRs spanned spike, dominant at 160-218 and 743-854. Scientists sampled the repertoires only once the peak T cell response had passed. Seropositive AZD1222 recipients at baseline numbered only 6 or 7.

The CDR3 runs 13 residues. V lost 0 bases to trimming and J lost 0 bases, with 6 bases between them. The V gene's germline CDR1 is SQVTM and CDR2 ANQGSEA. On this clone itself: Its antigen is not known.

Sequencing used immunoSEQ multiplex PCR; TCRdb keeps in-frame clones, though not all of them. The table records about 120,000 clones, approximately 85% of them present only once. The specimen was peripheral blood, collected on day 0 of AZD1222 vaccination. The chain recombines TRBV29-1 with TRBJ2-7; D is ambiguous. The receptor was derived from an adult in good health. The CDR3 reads CSVEETSSYEQYF. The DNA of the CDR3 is TGCAGCGTTGAAGAAACCAGCTCCTACGAGCAGTACTTC.